A single sample is the source of the 29 T cell receptor beta chains below, sequenced in a study of liver allograft versus peripheral blood T cells. Overall study: Comparing T cell receptor repertoires in transplanted livers with those in recipients' peripheral blood was part of the design.

TCRdb itself ran the reads through MiXCR, one entry per CDR3 protein. Among about 12,000 distinct CDR3 sequences listed, 25% to 30% were seen once. The source of these receptors is a human patient who had a liver transplant. The graft donor may have contributed some T cells.

The chain links TRBV7-9 to TRBJ2-7, with TRBD1 identical over 8 bases. V trimming: 4 bases; J trimming: 8 bases; junction bases outside the gene matches: 10. The CDR3 runs to 14 residues. From germline, CDR1 is SEHNR and CDR2 FQNEAQ (reference sequence). In nucleotides, the CDR3 is TGTGCCAGCAGCTCTCCGGGACAGGTTGTTAAGCAGTACTTC. This encodes CASSSPGQVVKQYF.

By share, this clonotype ranks as medium-sized. The genes are TRBV6-1 and TRBJ2-5; 8 bases fit TRBD2. Germline V CDR1 and CDR2: MNHNS, SASEGT. The V segment lost 7 bases and the J segment 4 bases; nucleotides outside the gene matches: 11. There are 15 residues in the CDR3. CDR3: CASNSGGAFLETQYF. The DNA of the CDR3 is TGTGCCAGCAACAGCGGGGGAGCTTTTCTAGAGACCCAGTACTTC.

Judged by abundance, this clonotype is medium-sized. V gene TRBV5-6 combines with J gene TRBJ2-1; possible D gene TRBD1, 6 bases. This CDR3 has 14 amino acids. CDR1 is SGHDT, CDR2 YYEEEE, per germline. V shed 4 bases and J shed 8 bases, with 16 bases lying between them. DNA of the CDR3: TGTGCCAGCAGCCCCACTTGGGGGCGGGATGAGCAGTTCTTC. Translating gives CASSPTWGRDEQFF. Full variable domain (missing parts from reference TRBV5-6 and TRBJ2-1): DAGVTQSPTHLIKTRGQQVTLRCSPKSGHDTVSWYQQALGQGPQFIFQYYEEEERQRGNFPDRFSGHQFPNYSSELNVNALLLGDSALYLCASSPTWGRDEQFFGPGTRLTVL.

The chain links TRBV12-3 or TRBV12-4 to TRBJ1-2; D is ambiguous. The CDR3 spans 12 residues. With 3 bases removed from V and 8 bases from J, the gap between germline ends came to 10 bases. CDR3: CASSLTPGGYTF. The CDR3 region has the DNA TGTGCCAGCAGTTTGACCCCCGGCGGCTACACCTTC.

In this sample, this clonotype turned up many times. In nucleotides, the CDR3 is TGTGCCAGCAGCCCACAGGGAAACATGAACACTGAAGCTTTCTTT. This encodes CASSPQGNMNTEAFF. J is TRBJ1-1 and V is TRBV5-4, with D possibly being TRBD1 (6 bases). Looked up from germline, CDR1 is SGHNT and CDR2 is YYREEE (reference sequence). Trimming shortened V by 4 bases and J by 0 bases, and 13 bases separated the two germline ends. The CDR3 runs to 15 residues.

Comment on this clonotype: A much larger clonotype is one base distant, so this may be a read error. The rearrangement links TRBV19 to TRBJ1-2; no firm D call. The CDR3 runs 14 residues. Germline assignment: CDR1 LNHDA and CDR2 SQIVND (reference sequence). V was clipped by 7 bases and J by 0 bases, with 12 bases between them. The CDR3 DNA is TGTGCCAGTATCGCACGGAACGCTAACTATGGCTACACCTTC. Translated: CASIARNANYGYTF. Filled out from reference TRBV19 and TRBJ1-2, the complete variable domain reads DGGITQSPKYLFRKEGQNVTLSCEQNLNHDAMYWYRQDPGQGLRLIYYSQIVNDFQKGDIAEGYSVSREKKESFPLTVTSAQKNPTAFYLCASIARNANYGYTFGSGTRLTVV.

This clonotype showed up many times. This chain uses TRBV6-5 with TRBJ2-3, with a tentative D call TRBD1 (5 bases). The V end was cut by 0 bases, the J end by 8 bases, with 15 bases between. This CDR3 is 15 amino acids long. Germline CDR1 reads MNHEY; CDR2 reads SVGAGI. In DNA form, the CDR3 reads TGTGCCAGCAGTTACTCCTACAGGAGTCAGAGTACGCAGTATTTT. Amino acids: CASSYSYRSQSTQYF.

This clonotype counts as medium-sized (0.01 to 0.1%). The chain has TRBV10-3 and TRBJ2-7; D perhaps matches TRBD1 (7 bases). The germline V gene encodes CDR1 ENHRY and CDR2 SYGVKD. This CDR3 contains 18 residues. V lost 0 bases, J lost 2 bases, and 20 bases lay in between. Here the CDR3 reads CAISESGGHDRATYEQYF. In DNA form, the CDR3 reads TGTGCCATCAGTGAGTCGGGGGGCCACGACAGGGCAACCTACGAGCAGTACTTC.

The J gene is TRBJ2-5, the V gene TRBV5-5; no clear D gene. Trimming left V 0 bases short and J 6 bases short, with 3 bases between. The CDR3 is 11 residues long. Germline CDR1 reads SGHKS; CDR2 reads YYEKEE (reference sequence). For the CDR3, the DNA is TGTGCCAGCAGCTTGGTGCAGACCCAGTACTTC. Amino acids: CASSLVQTQYF.

The table lists this clonotype with a few counts. The chain recombines TRBV12-3 or TRBV12-4 with TRBJ2-3; D is undetermined. The CDR3 spans 11 residues. The ends were cut back, 5 bases at V and 1 base at J, with 1 base in the middle. The CDR3 DNA follows: TGTGCCAGCAGTCGCACAGATACGCAGTATTTT. Translated: CASSRTDTQYF.

This clonotype is medium-sized by share. The chain recombines TRBV6-1 with TRBJ1-1; D call uncertain. CDR1 and CDR2 from the germline V gene are MNHNS and SASEGT. This CDR3 comprises 13 residues. Between the trimmed V and J ends, which lost 7 bases and 1 base, there was a span of 10 bases. The CDR3, as DNA: TGTGCCAGCATCCAGCGAGGGAACACTGAAGCTTTCTTT. It codes for CASIQRGNTEAFF.

The gene calls are TRBV12-3 or TRBV12-4 and TRBJ2-3; D not resolved. V lost 0 bases to trimming and J lost 6 bases, with 10 bases between them. The CDR3 totals 14 residues. The CDR3 protein is CASSLASVPDTQYF. The CDR3 DNA sequence: TGTGCCAGCAGTTTAGCTTCCGTCCCGGATACGCAGTATTTT.

This clonotype was seen a few times. The gene calls are TRBV15 and TRBJ1-3; D gene ambiguous. V was trimmed by 1 base and J by 0 bases, leaving 7 bases between them. Looked up from germline, CDR1 is LNHNV and CDR2 is YYDKDF (reference sequence). This CDR3 has 15 residues. The CDR3 DNA reads as TGTGCCACCAGCAGAGGGCGGGGCTCTGGAAACACCATATATTTT. This translates into CATSRGRGSGNTIYF.

The chain employs TRBV28 and TRBJ1-3; perhaps TRBD1 as D (5 bases). This CDR3 region has 15 residues. V was shortened by 2 bases and J by 6 bases, with 14 bases between the two germline ends. The germline CDR1 and CDR2 sequences are MDHEN and SYDVKM. CDR3 nucleotide sequence: TGTGCCAGCAGTTTAAGTGGCAGGGTCGCAAACACCATATATTTT. Translated, it gives CASSLSGRVANTIYF.

The CDR3 DNA reads TGCAGCGTCTCCGTCGGGGGAGGGATGACAGATACGCAGTATTTT. Protein: CSVSVGGGMTDTQYF. V usage is TRBV29-1 and J usage is TRBJ2-3; 7 bases agree with TRBD2. The V gene end was trimmed by 6 bases and the J gene end by 3 bases; junction bases not matched to a gene: 12. This CDR3 has 15 residues. In germline, CDR1 is SQVTM, CDR2 ANQGSEA.

The chain links TRBV28 to TRBJ1-1; TRBD1 matches 7 bases. Per the germline V gene, CDR1 is MDHEN and CDR2 is SYDVKM. The ends lost 5 bases at V and 1 base at J; junction bases unmatched: 4. The CDR3 is 14 residues long. Here the CDR3 reads CASSPWTGNTEAFF. In nucleotides, the CDR3 is TGTGCCAGCAGTCCTTGGACAGGGAACACTGAAGCTTTCTTT.

Concerning this clonotype: The junction and the germline gene differ at one end; a read error may be behind it. The V gene is TRBV19, the J gene TRBJ2-5, with D perhaps being TRBD1 or TRBD2 (6 bases each). The CDR3 is 14 residues long. Germline V CDR1 and CDR2: LNHDA, SQIVND (reference sequence). The CDR3 spells CASRGGGAGETQNF. DNA of the CDR3: TGTGCCAGTAGGGGGGGCGGGGCCGGGGAGACCCAGAACTTC.

The genes are TRBV5-4 and TRBJ1-1, with D perhaps matching TRBD1 (5 bases). CDR1 is SGHNT, CDR2 YYREEE, per germline (reference sequence). Deletions cut 2 bases from V and 11 bases from J, with 19 bases between. The length of the CDR3 is 14 residues. The DNA of the CDR3 is TGTGCCAGCAGCTTAAGGGACGGCGGGTCTGGGGCTTTCTTT. Its translation: CASSLRDGGSGAFF.

This clonotype is medium-sized by share. The gene calls are TRBV6-1 and TRBJ1-4; TRBD1 matches at 7 bases. The CDR3 totals 14 residues. The J segment lost 6 bases and the V segment lost 7 bases, leaving 8 bases of the junction unmatched. The germline V gene encodes CDR1 MNHNS and CDR2 SASEGT. CDR3 in DNA: TGTGCCAGCACAGGGGGGCAGGGCTATGAAAAACTGTTTTTT. This codes for CASTGGQGYEKLFF.

This chain links TRBV27 with TRBJ2-3; D is uncertain. The DNA matches TRBJ1-5 better at its end, which makes the J call doubtful. This CDR3 comprises 13 residues. The germline V gene encodes CDR1 MNHEY and CDR2 SMNVEV (reference sequence). The CDR3 region has the DNA TGTGCCAGCAGATCCGACTTCACAGATACGCAGCATTTT. Translating gives CASRSDFTDTQHF.

In the case of this clonotype: Germline is not matched at one junction end, which may reflect a read error. V and J are TRBV3-1 and TRBJ1-2; D gene ambiguous. The CDR3 is 14 amino acids. The germline CDR1 and CDR2 sequences are LGHDT and YNNKEL (reference sequence). CDR3 amino acids: CASSQDLTDYGYTF. CDR3 sequence (DNA): TGTGCCAGCAGCCAAGATCTTACGGATTATGGTTACACCTTC.

A few counts support this clonotype. The genes are TRBV6-1 and TRBJ1-3; D remains ambiguous. CDR3 size: 14 residues. V was cut by 1 base and J by 4 bases, with 8 bases left in between. Germline lookup yields CDR1 MNHNS and CDR2 SASEGT. The chain's CDR3 is CASSEGASGNTIYF. DNA of the CDR3: TGTGCCAGCAGTGAAGGGGCGAGCGGAAACACCATATATTTT.

The V gene is TRBV12-3 or TRBV12-4, the J gene TRBJ2-5; TRBD2 matches at 7 bases. J was trimmed by 4 bases and V by 8 bases; bases with no gene match: 7. The CDR3 runs 13 residues. CDR3 sequence: CASQWGGSETQYF. CDR3 bases: TGTGCCAGCCAGTGGGGGGGTTCAGAGACCCAGTACTTC.

V is TRBV9 and J is TRBJ2-3, with D possibly being TRBD1 (5 bases). Looked up from germline, CDR1 is SGDLS and CDR2 is YYNGEE. The CDR3 has 16 amino acids. V lost 3 bases and J 3 bases, leaving 17 bases between the germline ends. In DNA form, the CDR3 reads TGTGCCAGCAGCGGGACCGGGCAGGGCACAACAGATACGCAGTATTTT. Its protein is CASSGTGQGTTDTQYF.

This clonotype was seen repeatedly, ten times or more. The rearrangement links TRBV6-6 to TRBJ2-1, with 8 positions matching TRBD2. CDR3 size: 15 residues. Germline loops: CDR1 MNHNY, CDR2 SVGAGI (reference sequence). Trimming took 5 bases from V and 2 from J; bases not matched to a gene: 5. DNA for the CDR3: TGTGCCAGCAGTACCACGGGGGGGCCCTACAATGAGCAGTTCTTC. This encodes CASSTTGGPYNEQFF.

Within the sample, this clonotype is medium-sized (0.01 to 0.1%). The genes are TRBV7-9 and TRBJ1-4; the D gene is possibly TRBD1 (6 bases). Germline CDR1 is SEHNR and CDR2 is FQNEAQ (reference sequence). The CDR3 runs 14 residues. Trimming took 6 bases from V and 12 from J, leaving 20 bases between them. CDR3 coding DNA: TGTGCCAGCAGGGAAGGGACACCTAGTGCAGAACTGTTTTTT. Amino acids: CASREGTPSAELFF.

This clonotype is classed as medium-sized (0.01 to 0.1%). The chain uses TRBV6-1 and TRBJ2-7; D is ambiguous. CDR1 MNHNS and CDR2 SASEGT come from the germline V gene. The CDR3 contains 15 residues. V shed 7 bases and J shed 3 bases, with 19 bases lying between them. Here the CDR3 reads CASTLNPETGYEQYF. CDR3 coding DNA: TGTGCCAGCACTCTTAACCCGGAGACGGGCTACGAGCAGTACTTC.

Comment on this clonotype: A much larger clonotype is one base distant, so this may be a read error. This likely comes from a read error, as the CDR3 has no conserved phenylalanine or tryptophan at its end. This sequence joins TRBV10-3 and TRBJ2-1; TRBD2 matches 8 bases. V lost 7 bases, J lost 4 bases, and 6 bases stayed unmatched. Germline CDR1 ENHRY, CDR2 SYGVKD. The CDR3 contains 14 residues. CDR3 sequence reads: CAINSGGPYNEQFS. The DNA for the CDR3 is TGTGCCATCAACTCGGGAGGGCCATACAATGAGCAGTTCTCC.

Written as DNA, the CDR3 is TGTGCCAGTAGTATTAGACAGGGACCAAAGAACACTGAAGCTTTCTTT. It yields the protein CASSIRQGPKNTEAFF. The chain carries TRBV19 and TRBJ1-1; the match to TRBD1 covers 7 bases. The length of the CDR3 is 16 residues. Germline V lookup: CDR1 LNHDA, CDR2 SQIVND (reference sequence). The junction had 8 bases not matched to a gene; V was cut back by 3 bases and J by 1 base.